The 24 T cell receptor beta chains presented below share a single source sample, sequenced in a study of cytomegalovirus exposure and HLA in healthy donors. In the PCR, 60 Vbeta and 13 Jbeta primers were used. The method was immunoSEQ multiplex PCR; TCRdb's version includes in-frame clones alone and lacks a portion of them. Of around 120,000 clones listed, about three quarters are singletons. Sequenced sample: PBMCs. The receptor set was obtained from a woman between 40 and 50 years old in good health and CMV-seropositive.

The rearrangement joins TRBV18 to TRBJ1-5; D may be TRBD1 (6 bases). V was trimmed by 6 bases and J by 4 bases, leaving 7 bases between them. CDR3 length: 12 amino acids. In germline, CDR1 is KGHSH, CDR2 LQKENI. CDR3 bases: TGTGCCAGCTCGGACAGAAATCAGCCCCAGCATTTT. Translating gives CASSDRNQPQHF.

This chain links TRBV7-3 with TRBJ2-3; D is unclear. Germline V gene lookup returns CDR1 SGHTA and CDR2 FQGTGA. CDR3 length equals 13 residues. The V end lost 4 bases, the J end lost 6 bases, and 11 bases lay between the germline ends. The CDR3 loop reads CASSSVSPDTQYF. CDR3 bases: TGTGCCAGCAGCTCCGTCTCCCCGGATACGCAGTATTTT.

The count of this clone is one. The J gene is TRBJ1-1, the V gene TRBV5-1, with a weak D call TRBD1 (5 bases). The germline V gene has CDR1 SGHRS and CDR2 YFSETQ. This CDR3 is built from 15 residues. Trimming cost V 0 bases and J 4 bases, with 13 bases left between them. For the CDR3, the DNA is TGCGCCAGCAGCTTGGCCATCGGGGGGGGCACTGAAGCTTTCTTT. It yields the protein CASSLAIGGGTEAFF.

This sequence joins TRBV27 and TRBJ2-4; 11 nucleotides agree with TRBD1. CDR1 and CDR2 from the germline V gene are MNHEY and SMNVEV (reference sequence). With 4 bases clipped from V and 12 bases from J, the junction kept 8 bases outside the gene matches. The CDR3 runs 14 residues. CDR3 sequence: CASSSPGQGDSQYF. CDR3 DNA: TGTGCCAGCAGTTCACCGGGACAGGGGGACTCTCAGTACTTC.

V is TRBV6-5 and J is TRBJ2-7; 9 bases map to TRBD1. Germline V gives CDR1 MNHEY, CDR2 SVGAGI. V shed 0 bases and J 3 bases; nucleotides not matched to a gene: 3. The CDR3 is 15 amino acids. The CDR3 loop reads CASSYSWTGDYEQYF. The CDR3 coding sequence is TGTGCCAGCAGTTACTCGTGGACAGGGGACTACGAGCAGTACTTC.

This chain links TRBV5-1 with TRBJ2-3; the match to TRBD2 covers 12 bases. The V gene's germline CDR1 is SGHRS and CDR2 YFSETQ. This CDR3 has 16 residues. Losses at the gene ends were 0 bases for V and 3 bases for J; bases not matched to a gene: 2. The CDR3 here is CASSLGLAGETDTQYF. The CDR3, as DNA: TGCGCCAGCAGCTTGGGACTAGCGGGAGAAACAGATACGCAGTATTTT.

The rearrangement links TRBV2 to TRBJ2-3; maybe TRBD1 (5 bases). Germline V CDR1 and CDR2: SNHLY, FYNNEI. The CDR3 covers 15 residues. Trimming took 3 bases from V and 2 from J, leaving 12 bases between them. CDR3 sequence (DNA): TGTGCCAGCAGTGATGGTAGCAGGGCCACAGATACGCAGTATTTT. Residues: CASSDGSRATDTQYF.

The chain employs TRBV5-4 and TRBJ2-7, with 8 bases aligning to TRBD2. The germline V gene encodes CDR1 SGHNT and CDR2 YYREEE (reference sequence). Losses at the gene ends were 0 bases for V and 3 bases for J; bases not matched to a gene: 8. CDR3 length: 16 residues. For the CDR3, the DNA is TGTGCCAGCAGCTTGGCCGGAGCGGGGGTCTTCTACGAGCAGTACTTC. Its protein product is CASSLAGAGVFYEQYF.

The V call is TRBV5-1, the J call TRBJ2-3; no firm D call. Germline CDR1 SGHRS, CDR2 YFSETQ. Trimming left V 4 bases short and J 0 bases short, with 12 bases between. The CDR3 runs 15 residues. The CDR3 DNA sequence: TGCGCCAGCAGCCATCTAGAGACCAGCACAGATACGCAGTATTTT. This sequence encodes CASSHLETSTDTQYF.

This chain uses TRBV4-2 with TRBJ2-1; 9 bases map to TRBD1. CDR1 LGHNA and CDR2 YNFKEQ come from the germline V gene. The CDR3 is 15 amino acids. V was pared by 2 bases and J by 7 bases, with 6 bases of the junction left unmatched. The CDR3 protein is CASSQTGTGINEQFF. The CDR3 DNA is TGTGCCAGCAGCCAAACCGGGACAGGGATAAATGAGCAGTTCTTC.

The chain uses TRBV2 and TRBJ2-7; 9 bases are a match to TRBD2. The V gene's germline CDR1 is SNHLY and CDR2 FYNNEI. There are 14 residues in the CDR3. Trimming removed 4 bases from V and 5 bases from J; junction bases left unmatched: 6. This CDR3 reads CASSGGGRAHEQYF. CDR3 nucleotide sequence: TGTGCCAGCAGTGGGGGCGGGAGGGCCCACGAGCAGTACTTC.

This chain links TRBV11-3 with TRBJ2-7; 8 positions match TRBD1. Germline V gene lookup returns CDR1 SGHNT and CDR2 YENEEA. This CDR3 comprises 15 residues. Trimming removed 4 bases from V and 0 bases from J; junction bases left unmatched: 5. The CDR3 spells CASSSGGRSSYEQYF. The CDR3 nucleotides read TGTGCCAGCAGCTCAGGGGGCCGAAGCTCCTACGAGCAGTACTTC.

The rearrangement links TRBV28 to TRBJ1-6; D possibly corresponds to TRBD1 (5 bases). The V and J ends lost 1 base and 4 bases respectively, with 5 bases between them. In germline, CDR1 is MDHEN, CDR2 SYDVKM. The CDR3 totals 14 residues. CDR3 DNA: TGTGCCAGCAGTTTATACAGGTATAATTCACCCCTCCACTTT. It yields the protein CASSLYRYNSPLHF.

The CDR3 nucleotides are TGCGCCAGCAGCTTATACGGGGGGAACCAAGAGACCCAGTACTTC. It translates to CASSLYGGNQETQYF. The chain carries TRBV5-1 and TRBJ2-5, with 7 bases aligning to TRBD2. V lost 2 bases, J lost 0 bases, and 4 bases stayed unmatched. The CDR3 extends over 15 amino acids. CDR1 is SGHRS, CDR2 YFSETQ, per germline.

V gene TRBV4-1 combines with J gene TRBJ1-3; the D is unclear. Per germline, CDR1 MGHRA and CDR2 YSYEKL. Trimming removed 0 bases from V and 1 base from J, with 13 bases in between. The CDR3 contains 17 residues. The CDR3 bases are TGCGCCAGCAGCCAAGAGCGGGGAGGGTCGTCTGGAAACACCATATATTTT. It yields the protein CASSQERGGSSGNTIYF.

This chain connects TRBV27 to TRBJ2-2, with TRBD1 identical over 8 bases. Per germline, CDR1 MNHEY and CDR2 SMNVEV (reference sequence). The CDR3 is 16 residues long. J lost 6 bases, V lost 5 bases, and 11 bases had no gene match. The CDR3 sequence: CASSPAGTGVAGELFF. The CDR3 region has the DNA TGTGCCAGCAGTCCGGCCGGGACAGGCGTAGCCGGGGAGCTGTTTTTT.

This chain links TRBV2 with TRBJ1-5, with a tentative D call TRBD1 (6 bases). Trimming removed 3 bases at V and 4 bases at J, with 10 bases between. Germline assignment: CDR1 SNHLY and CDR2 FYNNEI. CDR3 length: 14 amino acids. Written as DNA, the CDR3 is TGTGCCAGCAGTGATCAAGGGGGAAATCAGCCCCAGCATTTT. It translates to CASSDQGGNQPQHF.

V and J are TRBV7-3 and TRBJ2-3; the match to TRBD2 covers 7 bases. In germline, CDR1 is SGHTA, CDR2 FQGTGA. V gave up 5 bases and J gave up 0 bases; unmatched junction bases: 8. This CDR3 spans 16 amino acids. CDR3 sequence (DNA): TGTGCCAGCAGCCCGCTAGCGGATACTAGCACAGATACGCAGTATTTT. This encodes CASSPLADTSTDTQYF.

The CDR3 loop reads CASESRETYGYTF. CDR3 in DNA: TGTGCCAGTGAATCCAGGGAAACCTATGGCTACACCTTC. This rearrangement joins TRBV19 to TRBJ1-2, with a possible D match to TRBD1 (5 bases). The CDR3 has 13 amino acids. Per the germline V gene, CDR1 is LNHDA and CDR2 is SQIVND (reference sequence). The germline V and J ends were trimmed by 8 bases and 4 bases, with 14 bases remaining between them.

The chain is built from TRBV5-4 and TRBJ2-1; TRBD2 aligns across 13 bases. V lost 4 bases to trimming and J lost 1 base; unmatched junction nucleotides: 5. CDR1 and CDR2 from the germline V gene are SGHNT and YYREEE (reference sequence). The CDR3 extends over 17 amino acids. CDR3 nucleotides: TGTGCCAGCAGCGGGGGACTAGCGGGGCAATCCTACAATGAGCAGTTCTTC. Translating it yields CASSGGLAGQSYNEQFF.

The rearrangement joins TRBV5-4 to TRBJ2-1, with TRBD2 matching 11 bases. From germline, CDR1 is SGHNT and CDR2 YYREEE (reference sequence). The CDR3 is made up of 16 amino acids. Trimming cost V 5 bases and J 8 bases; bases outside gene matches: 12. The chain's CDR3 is CASRSLIAGGRDEQFF. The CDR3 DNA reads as TGTGCCAGCAGATCTCTTATAGCGGGGGGGCGTGATGAGCAGTTCTTC.

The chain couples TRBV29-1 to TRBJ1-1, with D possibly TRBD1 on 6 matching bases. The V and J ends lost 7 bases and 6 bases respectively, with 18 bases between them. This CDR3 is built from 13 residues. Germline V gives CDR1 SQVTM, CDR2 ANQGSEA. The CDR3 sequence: CSGLWQGIPEAFF. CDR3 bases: TGCAGCGGCTTGTGGCAGGGGATCCCTGAAGCTTTCTTT.

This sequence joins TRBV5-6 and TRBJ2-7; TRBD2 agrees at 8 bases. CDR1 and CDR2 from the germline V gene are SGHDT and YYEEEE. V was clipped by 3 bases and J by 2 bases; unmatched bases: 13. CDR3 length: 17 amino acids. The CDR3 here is CASSSRTRTSSTYEQYF. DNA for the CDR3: TGTGCCAGCAGCTCAAGAACCCGGACTAGCTCCACCTACGAGCAGTACTTC. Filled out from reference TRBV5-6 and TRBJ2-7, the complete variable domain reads DAGVTQSPTHLIKTRGQQVTLRCSPKSGHDTVSWYQQALGQGPQFIFQYYEEEERQRGNFPDRFSGHQFPNYSSELNVNALLLGDSALYLCASSSRTRTSSTYEQYFGPGTRLTVT.

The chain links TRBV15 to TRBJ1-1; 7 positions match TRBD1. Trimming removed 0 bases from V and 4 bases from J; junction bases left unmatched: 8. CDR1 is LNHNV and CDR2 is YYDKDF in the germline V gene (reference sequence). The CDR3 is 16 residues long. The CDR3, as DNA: TGTGCCACCAGCAGAGATCCAAACAGGGGATCCACTGAAGCTTTCTTT. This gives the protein CATSRDPNRGSTEAFF.